This T cell receptor (beta chain) was captured by sequencing in a study of control samples from healthy donors and cancer patients. Sequencing was performed with immunoSEQ multiplex PCR; in TCRdb, only in-frame clones are kept and a portion is missing. The sample includes around 190,000 clones. Germline V gene sequence: CDR1 KGHSH, CDR2 LQKENI. The CDR3 is 16 amino acids. V lost 3 bases to trimming and J lost 1 base, with 13 bases between them. The rearrangement uses TRBV18 and TRBJ1-5; D may be TRBD1 (5 bases). The sequencing input was blood. The sequence came from a young woman in good health. The CDR3, as DNA: TGTGCCAGCTCACCGGGGGAGGACATCAGCAATCAGCCCCAGCATTTT. Translation gives CASSPGEDISNQPQHF. Full variable domain (outside the CDR3, taken from reference TRBV18 and TRBJ1-5): NAGVMQNPRHLVRRRGQEARLRCSPMKGHSHVYWYRQLPEEGLKFMVYLQKENIIDESGMPKERFSAEFPKEGPSILRIQQVVRGDSAAYFCASSPGEDISNQPQHFGDGTRLSIL.